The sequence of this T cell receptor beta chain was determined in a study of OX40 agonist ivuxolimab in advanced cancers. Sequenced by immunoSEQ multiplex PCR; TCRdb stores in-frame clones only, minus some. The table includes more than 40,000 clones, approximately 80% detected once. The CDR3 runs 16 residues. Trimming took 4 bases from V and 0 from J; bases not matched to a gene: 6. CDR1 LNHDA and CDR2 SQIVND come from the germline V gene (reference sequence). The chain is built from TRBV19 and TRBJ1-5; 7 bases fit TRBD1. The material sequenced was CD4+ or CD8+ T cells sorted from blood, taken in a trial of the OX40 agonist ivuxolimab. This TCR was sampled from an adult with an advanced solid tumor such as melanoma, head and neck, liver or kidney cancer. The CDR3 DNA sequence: TGTGCCAGTAGTAACGACAGGGCTCCTAGCAATCAGCCCCAGCATTTT. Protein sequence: CASSNDRAPSNQPQHF.